Described below is a single TCR beta chain sequence and its context. Its antigen remains unidentified. The CDR3 is 14 residues long. Trimming pared 6 bases from V and 2 bases from J, leaving 12 bases between. The germline V gene has CDR1 SGHDT and CDR2 YYEEEE. Primers included in the PCR were 60 Vbeta and 13 Jbeta primers. Method: immunoSEQ multiplex PCR; TCRdb's copy keeps in-frame clones and lacks some. The data show over 150,000 clones, roughly 70% seen once. This sample stems from a study of cytomegalovirus exposure and HLA in healthy donors. General study points: TCR beta sequences numbering roughly 18,000 were associated with HLA alleles at 0.05 false discovery rate in a later analysis. In an earlier analysis, productive rearrangement rates for most beta V segments clustered near 87% or 30%. Later analysis indicated greater clonal expansion among HLA-associated TCR beta chains than among equally common other chains. The classifier reportedly diagnosed cytomegalovirus status with high sensitivity and specificity.

The sample comprised PBMCs. The TCR comes from a woman under 30 in good health and CMV-seropositive. The chain uses TRBV5-6 and TRBJ1-3; no reliable D call. CDR3 bases: TGTGCCAGCAACTGGAGAGGGCCTGGAAACACCATATATTTT. Its translation is CASNWRGPGNTIYF.